This T cell receptor beta chain was captured by sequencing in a study of blood T cells in healthy people across ages. This clonotype occurred many times. V lost 6 bases to trimming and J lost 0 bases, with 12 bases between them. Germline V gene sequence: CDR1 SQVTM, CDR2 ANQGSEA. The CDR3 consists of 15 residues. Primers used in a second PCR of roughly 7 to 12 cycles were a sample-barcoded 5' primer and a J-beta primer mix. From the 5' RACE reads, TCRdb called clonotypes with MiXCR, one entry per CDR3 protein. Of 1.8 million or so distinct CDR3 sequences listed, roughly two fifths are singletons. Sequencing was done on a sample of blood. The chain carries TRBV29-1 and TRBJ2-6, with TRBD1 as a possible D gene (6 bases). This sequence was found in a human donor in good health. This CDR3 reads CSVGTGNSGANVLTF. The CDR3 DNA reads TGCAGCGTGGGAACAGGGAACTCTGGGGCCAACGTCCTGACTTTC.